A selection of T cell receptor beta chains follows, all from one sample in a study of CD8+ T cells in alopecia areata. The repertoire was sequenced with immunoSEQ multiplex PCR; TCRdb's copy has only in-frame clones and lacks some. The table shows 150,000 or so clones, with roughly 66% occurring only once. This specimen consisted of CD8+ T cells sorted from blood, obtained at week 0. Receptors originate from a human donor with alopecia areata. CDR3s include the opening cysteine and the closing phenylalanine or tryptophan. A D gene is named only where the DNA matches it firmly. Clone size is shown for a subset of rows, as once, few, many or a class of expanded clone.

clone size: -
V gene: TRBV27
J gene: TRBJ1-3
D gene: -
CDR3 protein: CASSDSSGNTIYF
CDR3 DNA: TGTGCCAGCAGTGACAGCTCTGGAAACACCATATATTTT

clone size: -
V gene: TRBV27
J gene: TRBJ1-5
D gene: -
CDR3 protein: CAASPGVGNQPQHF
CDR3 DNA: TGTGCCGCCAGCCCGGGGGTGGGCAATCAGCCCCAGCATTTT

clone size: -
V gene: TRBV13
J gene: TRBJ2-1
D gene: -
CDR3 protein: CASSFEDAHNEQFF
CDR3 DNA: TGTGCCAGCAGCTTTGAGGATGCACACAATGAGCAGTTCTTC

clone size: -
V gene: TRBV1
J gene: TRBJ1-1
D gene: -
CDR3 protein: CTSSPPETHWVAFF
CDR3 DNA: TGCACCAGCAGCCCCCCGGAGACCCACTGGGTAGCTTTCTTT

clone size: few
V gene: TRBV29-1
J gene: TRBJ1-2
D gene: -
CDR3 protein: CSAKVRYGYTF
CDR3 DNA: TGCAGCGCTAAGGTGCGCTATGGCTACACCTTC

clone size: few
V gene: TRBV29-1
J gene: TRBJ1-2
D gene: -
CDR3 protein: CGVRGGPRPRGYTF
CDR3 DNA: TGCGGAGTGAGGGGGGGGCCTCGTCCCCGTGGCTACACCTTC

clone size: medium-sized
V gene: TRBV4-1
J gene: TRBJ2-4
D gene: -
CDR3 protein: CASSVKSENIQYF
CDR3 DNA: TGCGCCAGCAGCGTCAAATCAGAAAACATTCAGTACTTC

clone size: -
V gene: TRBV6-5
J gene: TRBJ2-7
D gene: -
CDR3 protein: CASSYSWSYEQYF
CDR3 DNA: TGTGCCAGCAGTTACTCGTGGTCGTACGAGCAGTACTTC

clone size: -
V gene: TRBV23-1
J gene: TRBJ2-7
D gene: TRBD1
CDR3 protein: CASTATGNHEQYF
CDR3 DNA: TGCGCCAGCACAGCGACAGGGAACCACGAGCAGTACTTC

clone size: -
V gene: TRBV25-1
J gene: TRBJ2-3
D gene: TRBD2
CDR3 protein: CASTGGGLRPSTDTQYF
CDR3 DNA: TGTGCCAGCACGGGGGGGGGCCTACGTCCTAGCACAGATACGCAGTATTTT

clone size: -
V gene: TRBV25-1
J gene: TRBJ2-5
D gene: -
CDR3 protein: CASSEWRRVAQLPGTQYF
CDR3 DNA: TGTGCCAGCAGTGAATGGCGGAGGGTAGCGCAACTACCCGGGACCCAGTACTTC

clone size: few
V gene: TRBV27
J gene: TRBJ2-3
D gene: -
CDR3 protein: CASSLTQTDTQYF
CDR3 DNA: TGTGCCAGCAGTCTAACACAGACAGATACGCAGTATTTT

clone size: few
V gene: TRBV29-1
J gene: TRBJ2-2
D gene: -
CDR3 protein: CSVDDAGGNTGELFF
CDR3 DNA: TGCAGCGTTGACGACGCGGGCGGGAACACCGGGGAGCTGTTTTTT

clone size: -
V gene: TRBV5-5
J gene: TRBJ1-2
D gene: -
CDR3 protein: CASSPVGGRLSYGYTF
CDR3 DNA: TGTGCCAGCAGCCCCGTCGGAGGGAGGTTGAGCTATGGCTACACCTTC

clone size: few
V gene: TRBV7-4
J gene: TRBJ1-1
D gene: -
CDR3 protein: CASSFGQSTEAFF
CDR3 DNA: TGTGCCAGCAGCTTCGGTCAATCGACTGAGGCTTTCTTT

clone size: -
V gene: TRBV4-1
J gene: TRBJ2-3
D gene: -
CDR3 protein: CASSHNLGPDTQYF
CDR3 DNA: TGCGCCAGCAGCCATAATCTAGGCCCAGATACGCAGTATTTT